A single sample is the source of the 12 T cell receptor beta chains below, sequenced in a study of blood T cells in healthy people across ages. Next came a second PCR, run for about 6 to 12 cycles, which used a sample-barcoded 5' primer along with a J-beta primer mix. TCRdb fed the 5' RACE reads into MiXCR, producing one record per CDR3 protein. Of around 1,700,000 distinct CDR3 sequences in the sample, about 28% were seen once. The specimen sequenced was blood. The source of these receptors is a woman in her 30s in good health.

This clonotype was picked up many times. The chain has TRBV27 and TRBJ1-2; D perhaps matches TRBD1 (5 bases). Germline CDR1 is MNHEY and CDR2 is SMNVEV (reference sequence). This CDR3 is built from 15 residues. V gave up 5 bases and J gave up 3 bases, with 16 bases separating them. This CDR3 reads CASSGTGRLDYGYTF. The DNA for the CDR3 is TGTGCCAGCAGTGGAACGGGACGGCTTGACTATGGCTACACCTTC.

A remark on this clonotype: A much bigger clone sits one base away, suggesting this may be a read error. The V call is TRBV29-1, the J call TRBJ2-1, with 12 bases matching TRBD2. With V trimmed by 4 bases and J by 6 bases, 4 bases remained unmatched. The germline CDR1 and CDR2 sequences are SQVTM and ANQGSEA. This CDR3 comprises 14 residues. CDR3 nucleotides: TGCAGCGTTGTCCTAGCGGGAGGGTGCAATGAGCAGTTCTTC. This gives the protein CSVVLAGGCNEQFF.

This clonotype has just a few counts. This sequence joins TRBV10-1 and TRBJ2-7, with TRBD2 matching 10 bases. CDR3 length equals 14 residues. Trimming cost V 3 bases and J 3 bases; bases outside gene matches: 2. Germline-derived CDR1 and CDR2 are WNHNN and SYGVQD (reference sequence). CDR3: CASSDQREGYEQYF. The CDR3 nucleotides read TGCGCCAGCAGTGACCAGCGGGAGGGCTACGAGCAGTACTTC.

Only a few counts were recorded for this clonotype. V gene TRBV14 combines with J gene TRBJ2-4; the match to TRBD2 covers 12 bases. With the DNA end fitting TRBJ2-7 better, the J assignment may be wrong. The CDR3 contains 17 residues. Looked up from germline, CDR1 is SGHDN and CDR2 is FVKESK. CDR3 loop: CASSRRRTTSGSREQYF. The DNA of the CDR3 is TGTGCCAGCAGCCGAAGACGAACGACTAGCGGGAGTCGCGAGCAGTACTTC.

As to this clonotype: A much more abundant neighbour one base away suggests this may be a read error. J is TRBJ2-1 and V is TRBV4-3; unclear D gene. In germline, CDR1 is LGHNA, CDR2 YSLEER. This CDR3 is built from 15 residues. CDR3 in DNA: TGCGCCAGCAGCCAAGATTTTAGCTCCTACAATGAGCAGGTCTTC. Amino acids: CASSQDFSSYNEQVF.

This sequence joins TRBV9 and TRBJ2-4; TRBD1 matches at 8 bases. The CDR3 covers 14 residues. V shed 1 base, J shed 15 bases, and the junction held 12 bases outside the gene matches. Germline V gene data show CDR1 as SGDLS and CDR2 as YYNGEE. The CDR3 loop is CASSVTPSQGERYF. The CDR3 coding sequence is TGTGCCAGCAGCGTAACCCCCTCACAGGGGGAGCGGTACTTC.

The chain carries TRBV19 and TRBJ1-2; D possibly corresponds to TRBD1 (6 bases). The CDR3 length is 16 residues. V lost 8 bases to trimming and J lost 0 bases, with 19 bases between them. In germline, CDR1 is LNHDA, CDR2 SQIVND (reference sequence). CDR3: CASGMGRGPTNYGYTF. The CDR3 region has the DNA TGTGCCAGTGGGATGGGCAGGGGCCCTACTAACTATGGCTACACCTTC. Using reference TRBV19 and TRBJ1-2 for the parts outside the CDR3, the full variable domain is DGGITQSPKYLFRKEGQNVTLSCEQNLNHDAMYWYRQDPGQGLRLIYYSQIVNDFQKGDIAEGYSVSREKKESFPLTVTSAQKNPTAFYLCASGMGRGPTNYGYTFGSGTRLTVV.

Details on this clonotype: This sequence may be a read error, since a much larger clone differs from it by one base. J is TRBJ2-1 and V is TRBV6-5; 11 bases agree with TRBD2. The V gene end was trimmed by 2 bases and the J gene end by 8 bases; junction bases not matched to a gene: 2. This CDR3 is built from 14 residues. Germline lookup yields CDR1 MNHEY and CDR2 SVGAGI. CDR3 in amino acids: CASSYTSGSDEQFF. As DNA, the CDR3 is TGTGCCAGCAGTTACACTAGCGGGAGCGATGAGCAGTTCTTC.

The CDR3 DNA reads as TGTGCCAGCAGTTTAGAACGGCCCACAGATACGCAGTATTTT. Residues: CASSLERPTDTQYF. The genes are TRBV28 and TRBJ2-3, with D hard to call. Trimming took off 2 bases at V and 2 bases at J, with 8 bases between the two ends. The CDR3 runs 14 residues. Germline-derived CDR1 and CDR2 are MDHEN and SYDVKM.

This clonotype was seen a single time. The CDR3 region is CSAGGVTRRTDTQYF. The CDR3, as DNA: TGCAGTGCTGGCGGCGTGACTCGAAGGACAGATACGCAGTATTTT. The chain combines TRBV20-1 with TRBJ2-3, with D unclear. The V gene lost 5 bases and the J gene lost 3 bases, with 18 bases spanning the gap. The length of the CDR3 is 15 residues. Germline loops: CDR1 DFQATT, CDR2 SNEGSKA (reference sequence).

This clonotype came up many times. The chain is built from TRBV12-3 or TRBV12-4 and TRBJ2-3, with D hard to call. The CDR3 has 11 residues. Trimming pared 3 bases from V and 5 bases from J, leaving 3 bases between. CDR3 nucleotide sequence: TGTGCCAGCAGTTTCAAAGATACGCAGTATTTT. Protein sequence: CASSFKDTQYF.

This chain links TRBV28 with TRBJ2-5; D uncertain. CDR1 MDHEN and CDR2 SYDVKM come from the germline V gene. V was pared by 2 bases and J by 4 bases, with 8 bases between. The CDR3 has 13 amino acids. CDR3 coding DNA: TGTGCCAGCAGTTTACGACACCCAGAGACCCAGTACTTC. The encoded protein is CASSLRHPETQYF. The full variable domain, with the rest looked up from reference TRBV28 and TRBJ2-5, is DVKVTQSSRYLVKRTGEKVFLECVQDMDHENMFWYRQDPGLGLRLIYFSYDVKMKEKGDIPEGYSVSREKKERFSLILESASTNQTSMYLCASSLRHPETQYFGPGTRLLVL.